This entry lists 13 T cell receptor beta chains sequenced from one sample in a study of T-cell reconstitution after alpha-beta-depleted transplantation in children. Unique molecular identifiers were incorporated when the TCRbeta library was constructed. TCRdb recomputed calls from the PCR reads with MiXCR, one row per CDR3 protein. The sample comprises roughly 350,000 distinct CDR3 sequences, about a tenth of which are singletons, and under 3% rests with the top ten. The sample was PBMCs from the stem cell graft donor, taken from the stem cell graft. The source of these receptors is a human donor who donated a stem cell graft to a child with acute lymphoblastic leukemia.

This clonotype occurred many times. This chain connects TRBV7-8 to TRBJ2-5; D unclear. V dropped 2 bases and J dropped 5 bases, with 15 bases sitting between them. Germline V gene data show CDR1 as SGHVS and CDR2 as FQNEAQ. CDR3 length: 15 amino acids. The CDR3 DNA sequence: TGTGCCAGCAGCTTAACGATCGGACGGCACGAGACCCAGTACTTC. It yields the protein CASSLTIGRHETQYF.

CDR3 in DNA: TGTGCCAGCAGTAACCGGGGACTCCGCTACGAGCAGTACTTC. Its translation: CASSNRGLRYEQYF. V is TRBV27 and J is TRBJ2-7; tentatively, D is TRBD2 (6 bases). Deletions cut 5 bases from V and 3 bases from J, with 14 bases between. The CDR3 has 14 amino acids. Germline V lookup: CDR1 MNHEY, CDR2 SMNVEV (reference sequence).

This clonotype was seen a few times. J is TRBJ2-3 and V is TRBV5-1; D might be TRBD1 (6 bases). The CDR3 runs 16 residues. Germline V gene data show CDR1 as SGHRS and CDR2 as YFSETQ. V was cut by 4 bases and J by 0 bases, with 15 bases left in between. In nucleotides, the CDR3 is TGCGCCAGCAGCCCCCTAGGGGGACCTAGCACAGATACGCAGTATTTT. This translates into CASSPLGGPSTDTQYF.

This chain connects TRBV12-3 or TRBV12-4 to TRBJ1-5; 8 bases match TRBD1. The CDR3 runs to 17 residues. The ends lost 2 bases at V and 1 base at J; junction bases unmatched: 7. CDR3 region: CASSLKFQGASNQPQHF. CDR3 DNA: TGTGCCAGCAGTTTAAAGTTCCAGGGGGCGAGCAATCAGCCCCAGCATTTT.

There are a few counts of this clonotype. This chain uses TRBV5-1 with TRBJ2-7, with 10 nucleotides matching TRBD1. CDR1 and CDR2 from the germline V gene are SGHRS and YFSETQ. V was clipped by 1 base and J by 3 bases; unmatched bases: 16. CDR3 size: 19 residues. In DNA form, the CDR3 reads TGCGCCAGCAGCTTGCAGACAGGGGGCGTTTGGTCAAGGTTCTACGAGCAGTACTTC. This encodes CASSLQTGGVWSRFYEQYF.

In its sample, this clonotype was seen a few times. This chain links TRBV27 with TRBJ2-1, with 9 nucleotides matching TRBD2. The CDR3 is made up of 16 amino acids. In germline, CDR1 is MNHEY, CDR2 SMNVEV (reference sequence). J lost 2 bases, V lost 6 bases, and 8 bases had no gene match. CDR3 protein: CASSPQTSGPYNEQFF. In nucleotides, the CDR3 is TGTGCCAGCAGCCCCCAGACTAGCGGCCCCTACAATGAGCAGTTCTTC.

This clonotype was detected only a few times. The chain joins TRBV20-1 to TRBJ2-3; no clear D. Germline V lookup: CDR1 DFQATT, CDR2 SNEGSKA (reference sequence). The V gene lost 6 bases and the J gene lost 5 bases, with 15 bases spanning the gap. The CDR3 has 13 amino acids. The CDR3 region is CSAPPSGRDTQYF. CDR3 bases: TGCAGTGCCCCGCCCTCAGGTCGAGATACGCAGTATTTT.

The genes are TRBV20-1 and TRBJ2-1; D is undetermined. Per germline, CDR1 DFQATT and CDR2 SNEGSKA (reference sequence). The length of the CDR3 is 12 residues. The germline V and J ends were trimmed by 2 bases and 6 bases, with 8 bases remaining between them. CDR3 bases: TGCAGTGCTAGAATAGGGCTCAATGAGCAGTTCTTC. As protein: CSARIGLNEQFF.

The CDR3 is CASSLVGLAGGFF. For the CDR3, the DNA is TGTGCCAGCAGCTTAGTGGGACTAGCGGGAGGTTTCTTC. The chain is built from TRBV7-2 and TRBJ2-1; TRBD2 aligns across 15 bases. CDR1 and CDR2 (germline): SGHTA, FQGNSA. V shed 1 base and J 16 bases; nucleotides not matched to a gene: 2. This CDR3 is built from 13 residues.

This clonotype was found many times. The rearrangement links TRBV7-8 to TRBJ2-7, with 9 bases fitting TRBD2. J was trimmed by 4 bases and V by 5 bases; bases with no gene match: 9. Germline V gene lookup returns CDR1 SGHVS and CDR2 FQNEAQ. The CDR3 has 15 residues. The CDR3 loop reads CASSPLAGYGYEQYF. For the CDR3, the DNA is TGTGCCAGCAGCCCCCTAGCGGGATATGGTTACGAGCAGTACTTC.

This chain uses TRBV9 with TRBJ2-7, with 11 positions matching TRBD2. The CDR3 has 16 residues. V was clipped by 4 bases and J by 4 bases; unmatched bases: 10. The germline V gene encodes CDR1 SGDLS and CDR2 YYNGEE. CDR3 sequence: CASSSGTSGGGYEQYF. CDR3 bases: TGTGCCAGCAGCTCCGGGACTAGCGGAGGGGGGTACGAGCAGTACTTC.

This clonotype has more than one count but fewer than ten. V is TRBV5-1 and J is TRBJ2-1, with 8 positions matching TRBD1. The CDR3 is 16 residues long. J lost 4 bases, V lost 0 bases, and 6 bases had no gene match. CDR1 SGHRS and CDR2 YFSETQ come from the germline V gene. The CDR3 loop reads CASSLEGTGGYNEQFF. The CDR3 bases are TGCGCCAGCAGCTTGGAGGGGACAGGAGGGTACAATGAGCAGTTCTTC.

This clonotype was detected ten times or more. V usage is TRBV2 and J usage is TRBJ2-1; unclear D gene. The CDR3 is 12 residues long. Trimming removed 8 bases at V and 4 bases at J, with 9 bases between. From germline, CDR1 is SNHLY and CDR2 FYNNEI. CDR3 nucleotides: TGTGCCAGCGCTGTGCCGTACAATGAGCAGTTCTTC. Amino acids: CASAVPYNEQFF. Based on the CDR3 plus reference TRBV2 and TRBJ2-1, the full variable domain is EPEVTQTPSHQVTQMGQEVILRCVPISNHLYFYWYRQILGQKVEFLVSFYNNEISEKSEIFDDQFSVERPDGSNFTLKIRSTKLEDSAMYFCASAVPYNEQFFGPGTRLTVL.